The 14 T cell receptor beta chains below were found in one sample sequenced in a study of CD8 T cells in Susac syndrome. RNA was extracted with the RNeasy kit, and a quantity of roughly 0.5 to 1 ug was reverse transcribed using random hexamers. TCRdb reanalysed the immunoSEQ multiplex PCR reads using MiXCR and keeps one entry per CDR3 protein. The data show approximately 190,000 distinct CDR3 sequences, with almost 96% seen just once and 0.098% held by the top ten. Sequenced sample: CD4+ T cells from PBMCs. Receptors originate from a human donor with Susac syndrome.

The J gene is TRBJ2-3, the V gene TRBV6-6; 8 bases map to TRBD1. This CDR3 has 14 residues. CDR1 MNHNY and CDR2 SVGAGI come from the germline V gene (reference sequence). V gave up 10 bases and J gave up 5 bases; unmatched junction bases: 11. The CDR3 here is CATNRGLVGDTQYF. DNA of the CDR3: TGTGCCACCAACAGGGGGTTAGTTGGAGATACGCAGTATTTT.

Only a few counts were recorded for this clonotype. The chain couples TRBV27 to TRBJ1-1; no clear D. This CDR3 has 13 amino acids. Germline CDR1 MNHEY, CDR2 SMNVEV (reference sequence). V was pared by 0 bases and J by 3 bases, with 5 bases between. The CDR3 DNA reads TGTGCCAGCAGTTTATCCCGGGACACTGAAGCTTTCTTT. Amino acids: CASSLSRDTEAFF.

This sequence joins TRBV30 and TRBJ1-2; no definite D call. The V end was cut by 0 bases, the J end by 5 bases, with 7 bases between. Germline V CDR1 and CDR2: GTSNPN, SVGIG (reference sequence). This CDR3 comprises 12 residues. The CDR3 sequence: CAWSVRDYGYTF. As DNA, the CDR3 is TGTGCCTGGAGTGTAAGAGATTATGGCTACACCTTC.

The chain is built from TRBV4-3 and TRBJ2-3; 8 bases fit TRBD1. The CDR3 totals 15 residues. V lost 0 bases, J lost 3 bases, and 2 bases stayed unmatched. Germline CDR1 is LGHNA and CDR2 is YSLEER. The CDR3 DNA follows: TGCGCCAGCAGCCAAGATACAGGGGGAACAGATACGCAGTATTTT. Translated: CASSQDTGGTDTQYF.

V is TRBV20-1 and J is TRBJ1-6; 9 bases map to TRBD1. The germline CDR1 and CDR2 sequences are DFQATT and SNEGSKA (reference sequence). The CDR3 runs to 14 residues. The V segment lost 2 bases and the J segment 12 bases; nucleotides outside the gene matches: 8. The CDR3 spells CSARPGQGQGPLHF. The CDR3 DNA follows: TGCAGTGCTAGACCGGGACAGGGACAAGGACCCCTCCACTTT.

This clonotype appeared a single time. The genes are TRBV14 and TRBJ1-3, with D hard to call. Per germline, CDR1 SGHDN and CDR2 FVKESK. V was trimmed by 0 bases and J by 3 bases, leaving 9 bases between them. CDR3 size: 15 residues. DNA of the CDR3: TGTGCCAGCAGCCAAGATCGGTCGCGTGGAAACACCATATATTTT. This codes for CASSQDRSRGNTIYF.

The J gene is TRBJ2-3, the V gene TRBV4-3; a weak D match, TRBD2 (6 bases). V dropped 0 bases and J dropped 2 bases, with 12 bases sitting between them. CDR3 length equals 16 residues. Looked up from germline, CDR1 is LGHNA and CDR2 is YSLEER. CDR3 nucleotide sequence: TGCGCCAGCAGCCAAGATTGGGGGGACCTCACAGATACGCAGTATTTT. It codes for CASSQDWGDLTDTQYF.

This chain joins TRBV6-4 and TRBJ1-6; D perhaps matches TRBD1 (5 bases). Trimming shortened V by 6 bases and J by 9 bases, and 15 bases separated the two germline ends. The length of the CDR3 is 14 residues. Germline V gives CDR1 MRHNA, CDR2 SNTAGT. The CDR3 region is CASRGVGEASPLHF. The CDR3 nucleotides are TGTGCCAGCAGGGGGGTAGGGGAAGCTTCACCCCTCCACTTT.

V gene TRBV7-6 combines with J gene TRBJ2-3, with TRBD2 identical over 11 bases. Germline V lookup: CDR1 SGHVS, CDR2 FNYEAQ. CDR3 length equals 15 residues. V shed 5 bases and J 3 bases; nucleotides not matched to a gene: 4. CDR3 nucleotides: TGTGCCAGCAGCACCACTAGCGGGGGAACAGATACGCAGTATTTT. This gives the protein CASSTTSGGTDTQYF.

This sequence joins TRBV24-1 and TRBJ2-3; D may match TRBD1 or TRBD2 (5 bases each). CDR1 and CDR2 from the germline V gene are KGHDR and SFDVKD. Trimming pared 2 bases from V and 2 bases from J, leaving 10 bases between. The CDR3 spans 15 residues. CDR3 sequence (DNA): TGTGCCACCAGTGATTCGAGAGGGGTCACAGATACGCAGTATTTT. Protein sequence: CATSDSRGVTDTQYF.

The J gene is TRBJ1-1, the V gene TRBV4-1; TRBD1 matches 7 bases. V lost 5 bases and J lost 4; bases outside the gene matches: 13. CDR3 length equals 16 residues. Germline V gene lookup returns CDR1 MGHRA and CDR2 YSYEKL. The CDR3 sequence: CASSKDGTVVGTEAFF. CDR3 sequence (DNA): TGCGCCAGCAGCAAGGACGGGACAGTTGTGGGCACTGAAGCTTTCTTT.

The gene calls are TRBV5-6 and TRBJ1-5; no clear D gene. Germline V lookup: CDR1 SGHDT, CDR2 YYEEEE. The V end was cut by 2 bases, the J end by 2 bases, with 8 bases between. The CDR3 is 14 residues long. The CDR3 sequence: CASSFGSGNQPQHF. The CDR3 DNA follows: TGTGCCAGCAGCTTCGGCAGTGGCAATCAGCCCCAGCATTTT.

The V and J genes are TRBV15 and TRBJ2-5; D possibly matches TRBD1 or TRBD2 (6 bases each). CDR1 and CDR2 from the germline V gene are LNHNV and YYDKDF (reference sequence). The CDR3 has 14 residues. Between the trimmed V and J ends, which lost 5 bases and 4 bases, there was a span of 14 bases. As DNA, the CDR3 is TGTGCCACCAGCCTTAGGGGGGACCGAGAGACCCAGTACTTC. Amino acids: CATSLRGDRETQYF.

The chain combines TRBV20-1 with TRBJ2-5; D is possibly TRBD2 (6 bases). CDR1 and CDR2 from the germline V gene are DFQATT and SNEGSKA (reference sequence). The ends were cut back, 5 bases at V and 1 base at J, with 11 bases in the middle. The CDR3 is 13 residues long. The CDR3 loop reads CSADPGVQETQYF. In nucleotides, the CDR3 is TGCAGTGCTGACCCGGGGGTCCAAGAGACCCAGTACTTC.